The TCR beta chain under discussion was sequenced for a study of blood T cells in healthy people across ages. The total RNA that was extracted per sample amounted to at least 5.5 micrograms. Findings and caveats of the study: The long-lived group displayed more naive CD4+ cells, plus higher diversity, than the aged donors did.

Concerning this clonotype: Its antigen remains unknown.

Germline V lookup: CDR1 KGHSH, CDR2 LQKENI. The length of the CDR3 is 16 residues. A second PCR, run for about 6 to 11 cycles, used a sample-barcoded 5' primer plus a J-beta primer mix. Each cDNA molecule received a tag from a template-switch adaptor that had 12 random nucleotides. TCRdb reanalysed the 5' RACE reads using MiXCR and keeps one entry per CDR3 protein. The table has hundreds of thousands of distinct CDR3 sequences, 32% seen once. Sequenced material: blood. The clonotype comes from a woman older than 75 in good health. This chain connects TRBV18 to TRBJ2-4; tentatively, D is TRBD1 (6 bases). The end of the DNA is better explained by TRBJ2-7, so the J call may be wrong. The DNA of the CDR3 is TGTGCCAGCTCACCACCGGGTACAGGGTACCTCTACGAGCAGTACTTC. It translates to CASSPPGTGYLYEQYF.